The rows below give T cell receptor beta chains drawn from one sample of a study of CD8 T cells in ankylosing spondylitis. MiXCR was run by TCRdb on the 5' RACE reads, yielding one entry per CDR3 protein. The repertoire holds more than 500,000 distinct CDR3 sequences, with less than 6% as singletons. Material for sequencing was blood, either unsorted or a sorted T cell fraction (not recorded which). The receptor source for this set is a male donor with ankylosing spondylitis. The CDR3 runs from the conserved cysteine through the conserved F or W. The order of the fields is J gene, clone size, D gene, V gene, CDR3 length, CDR3 protein, CDR3 DNA. D genes are given only for firm matches. Some rows have no size entry. The others give once, few or many, or a class for an expanded clone.

TRBJ2-1	many	-	TRBV20-1	11	CSAIDQNEQFF	TGCAGTGCCATCGACCAGAATGAGCAGTTCTTC
TRBJ2-7	many	-	TRBV24-1	15	CATSDPQRGTYEQYF	TGTGCCACCAGTGATCCCCAACGGGGTACCTACGAGCAGTACTTC
TRBJ2-7	many	TRBD2	TRBV29-1	12	CSARLAGVEQYF	TGCAGCGCCCGACTAGCGGGAGTCGAGCAGTACTTC
TRBJ2-7	-	TRBD2	TRBV7-2	15	CASSLGSGIFYEQYF	TGTGCCAGCAGCTTGGGTAGCGGGATTTTCTACGAGCAGTACTTC
TRBJ2-7	few	-	TRBV5-6	15	CASSPAGRTAYEQYF	TGTGCCAGCAGCCCGGCGGGGCGAACGGCCTACGAGCAGTACTTC
TRBJ2-7	many	-	TRBV6-1	14	CASSDELAAYEQYF	TGTGCCAGCAGTGATGAGTTAGCCGCCTACGAGCAGTACTTC
TRBJ2-2	many	-	TRBV27	12	CASSPSAGELFF	TGTGCCAGCTCGCCCTCAGCCGGGGAGCTGTTTTTT
TRBJ1-6	many	-	TRBV6-5	15	CASSYSTGDNSPLHF	TGTGCCAGCAGTTACAGTACAGGAGATAATTCACCCCTCCACTTT
TRBJ2-7	many	-	TRBV5-1	14	CASSLGRQGYEQYF	TGCGCCAGCAGCTTGGGTCGGCAGGGCTACGAGCAGTACTTC
TRBJ2-3	many	-	TRBV27	15	CASSLTPASTDTQYF	TGTGCCAGCAGTCTGACCCCTGCCAGCACAGATACGCAGTATTTT
TRBJ1-1	few	-	TRBV5-1	12	CASSLTGREAFF	TGCGCCAGCAGCTTGACAGGGAGGGAAGCTTTCTTT
TRBJ2-2	many	-	TRBV15	14	CATSRGPEAGELFF	TGTGCCACCAGCAGAGGCCCGGAGGCCGGGGAGCTGTTTTTT
TRBJ2-1	few	TRBD2	TRBV4-3	17	CASSQAQAGVSYNEQFF	TGCGCCAGCAGCCAAGCCCAGGCGGGAGTATCCTACAATGAGCAGTTCTTC
TRBJ1-6	-	TRBD1	TRBV11-1	18	CASSLARGPFPENSPLHF	TGTGCCAGCAGCTTAGCCAGGGGGCCTTTTCCCGAAAATTCACCCCTCCACTTT
TRBJ2-3	many	TRBD2	TRBV20-1	16	CSALPTERGDTDTQYF	TGCAGTGCTCTCCCGACGGAGCGGGGGGACACAGATACGCAGTATTTT
TRBJ2-7	many	-	TRBV20-1	14	CSASPPTPPYEQYF	TGCAGTGCTTCGCCACCGACCCCCCCTTACGAGCAGTACTTC
TRBJ1-1	many	-	TRBV20-1	13	CSGPQGTSTEAFF	TGCAGTGGGCCACAGGGAACGAGCACTGAAGCTTTCTTT
TRBJ2-1	few	-	TRBV20-1	15	CSARAGTFTYNEQFF	TGCAGTGCTAGAGCCGGGACTTTTACCTACAATGAGCAGTTCTTC
TRBJ1-4	-	TRBD1	TRBV7-9	13	CASSLRGQGALFF	TGTGCCAGCAGCTTACGAGGACAGGGGGCTCTGTTTTTT
TRBJ2-5	-	-	TRBV4-3	16	CASSQAGGTMQETQYF	TGCGCCAGCAGCCAGGCCGGCGGGACGATGCAAGAGACCCAGTACTTC
TRBJ2-5	many	-	TRBV27	16	CASSLHGRDVVETQYF	TGTGCCAGCAGTTTACACGGCAGGGATGTGGTGGAGACCCAGTACTTC
TRBJ1-6	-	TRBD1	TRBV7-2	14	CASSPDRAPSPLPF	TGTGCCAGCAGCCCGGACAGGGCCCCTTCACCCCTCCCCTTT